These T cell receptor beta chains were read from a single sample in a study of cytomegalovirus exposure and HLA in healthy donors. This table comes from immunoSEQ multiplex PCR, and its TCRdb copy is limited to in-frame clones, with some not included. The table has some 180,000 clones, 75% to 90% seen once. Sequences were obtained from PBMCs. These receptors were collected from a girl aged 5-17 years in good health and CMV-seropositive. Each CDR3 is given without its conserved first and last residue. Fields, in order: J gene, V gene, CDR3 protein.

j_call: TRBJ1-2; v_call: TRBV7-9; cdr3_aa: ASSWGQGGVYGYT
j_call: TRBJ2-2; v_call: TRBV19; cdr3_aa: ASSKRQGPGELF
j_call: TRBJ1-2; v_call: TRBV25-1; cdr3_aa: ASSERPGRGLYGYT
j_call: TRBJ2-3; v_call: TRBV6-5; cdr3_aa: ASSYRGSGYTQY
j_call: TRBJ2-6; v_call: TRBV10-3; cdr3_aa: AISAGTSGLSGANVLT
j_call: TRBJ2-2; v_call: TRBV6-5; cdr3_aa: ASSYRQPGGGGELF
j_call: TRBJ1-6; v_call: TRBV4-1; cdr3_aa: ASSQDGRGSPLH
j_call: TRBJ2-5; v_call: TRBV30; cdr3_aa: AWSAGLAGGEKTQY
j_call: TRBJ2-7; v_call: TRBV5-4; cdr3_aa: ASSFSGQDPYEQY
j_call: TRBJ2-1; v_call: TRBV13; cdr3_aa: ASSLRQGDSSNEQF
j_call: TRBJ2-2; v_call: TRBV10-3; cdr3_aa: AISDRNGAGELF
j_call: TRBJ2-1; v_call: TRBV28; cdr3_aa: ASSFTGGNEQF
j_call: TRBJ2-2; v_call: TRBV5-1; cdr3_aa: ASSRRTGTGELF
j_call: TRBJ2-1; v_call: TRBV18; cdr3_aa: ASSPPSGRNEQF
j_call: TRBJ1-5; v_call: TRBV5-6; cdr3_aa: ASSAGTGNQPQH
j_call: TRBJ2-5; v_call: TRBV30; cdr3_aa: AWSDLPAETQY
j_call: .; v_call: TRBV5-8; cdr3_aa: ASSSWTITYEQY
j_call: TRBJ1-2; v_call: TRBV5-6; cdr3_aa: ASSLVAARGYGYT
j_call: TRBJ2-3; v_call: TRBV7-3; cdr3_aa: ASSSRDSSTDTQY
j_call: TRBJ1-1; v_call: TRBV4-2; cdr3_aa: ASSQDLGQGGILNTEAF
j_call: TRBJ2-3; v_call: TRBV18; cdr3_aa: ASSPLAESTDTQY
j_call: TRBJ2-1; v_call: TRBV5-5; cdr3_aa: ASSLDGGPYNEQF
j_call: TRBJ1-1; v_call: TRBV30; cdr3_aa: AWTLNTEAF
j_call: TRBJ1-1; v_call: TRBV30; cdr3_aa: AWKPGLAEAF
j_call: TRBJ2-3; v_call: TRBV18; cdr3_aa: ASSPLPDSWDTQY
j_call: TRBJ2-7; v_call: TRBV18; cdr3_aa: ASSPDRQEQY